This T cell receptor beta chain was observed in a study of T cell responses to AZD1222 COVID-19 vaccine. The wider study: Pooled samples include second doses given at about 4 or 12 weeks. Study-wide points: Only a handful of AZD1222 recipients, roughly 6 in all, had baseline seropositivity. Spike-specific TCR breadth and depth rose after two AZD1222 doses.

Measured with immunoSEQ multiplex PCR; TCRdb has only the in-frame clones, and not every one. The table shows 85,000 to 120,000 clones, with around 90% occurring only once. This CDR3 contains 18 residues. Germline V lookup: CDR1 PRHDT, CDR2 FYEKMQ (reference sequence). Trimming took off 4 bases at V and 0 bases at J, with 19 bases between the two ends. Notes on this clone: The antigen remains undetermined.

This TCR derives from an adult in good health. The sample was peripheral blood, taken on day 0 of AZD1222 vaccination. The chain joins TRBV13 to TRBJ2-1, with D perhaps TRBD1 or TRBD2 (5 bases each). The CDR3 coding sequence is TGTGCCAGCAGCTCACCGCGCCGGGACCGCTACTCCTACAATGAGCAGTTCTTC. It codes for CASSSPRRDRYSYNEQFF.